This TCR beta chain is drawn from a study of cytomegalovirus exposure and HLA in healthy donors. CDR1 is SEHNR, CDR2 FQNEAQ, per germline (reference sequence). With V trimmed by 5 bases and J by 4 bases, 10 bases remained unmatched. CDR3 length: 15 residues. About this clone: Other DNA sequences in the sample encode the same CDR3.

With 60 Vbeta and 13 Jbeta primers, the PCR was carried out. Profiling relied on immunoSEQ multiplex PCR, and the TCRdb table lists in-frame clones only, not all of them. Among some 130,000 clones listed, 78% were seen once. This TCR derives from a female donor in good health and CMV-seronegative. The sequenced sample consisted of PBMCs. The chain employs TRBV7-9 and TRBJ2-7; 8 nucleotides line up with TRBD1. DNA of the CDR3: TGTGCCAGCAGCAACGTCCGGGACAGGCCATACGAGCAGTACTTC. Amino acid sequence: CASSNVRDRPYEQYF.